The TCR beta chain described here comes from a study of CD4 T cells in relation to SARS-CoV-2 and coronaviruses. The assay was immunoSEQ multiplex PCR, and TCRdb's table has in-frame clones only and misses some. The sample includes 15,000 or so clones, over 80% of them seen just once. Unexposed donor CD4+ T cells date from about 2011-2018, before the COVID-19 pandemic. Isolation of CD4+ T cells took place after roughly nine days in culture. Testing used SARS-CoV-2 S/N and four cold-coronavirus spikes on unexposed-donor CD4+ T cells, cells permitting. Each well had 2.1 million or so PBMCs in approximately 5.1% human AB serum with IL-2. Fresh IL-2 medium replaced half the medium on days 3 and 7. V gave up 7 bases and J gave up 3 bases, with 12 bases separating them. The CDR3 is made up of 13 amino acids. The germline gives CDR1 SNHLY, CDR2 FYNNEI. Note on this clone: Its antigen is unknown.

The TCR comes from a human donor in good health. The rearrangement links TRBV2 to TRBJ2-5, with a weak D call TRBD2 (5 bases). Sequencing was performed on CD4+ T cells from PBMCs, cultured in vitro. For the CDR3, the DNA is TGTGCCAGCAATTCGCGGGTAAAAGAGACCCAGTACTTC. It is translated as CASNSRVKETQYF.